Presented here are 13 T cell receptor beta chains from one specimen sequenced in a study of T cell repertoires in cytomegalovirus infection (dated by TCRdb to between 2017 and 2020). The treatment or condition label of this sample denotes: in vitro stimulation with specific CMV peptide epitopes to enrich CMV-specific T cells. No cognate antigen is known for these TCRs. Sequencing was carried out with an Illumina HiSeq 1500. Using fastp at Q25 and MiXCR, TCRdb reprocessed the public reads and kept productive beta chains. Rows matching on CDR3 protein sequence are summarized as one entry with the most common DNA and genes. This sample holds about 920,000 distinct CDR3 sequences; about a third were observed only once. The ten largest clones take up over 13% of the sample. The material sequenced was cultured CD8+ T cells from PBMCs, taken from culture after CMV antigen stimulation. Source of these receptors: a human donor in good health (CMV status not recorded). Some clones in this sample may be carry-over from other donors' samples.

This clonotype was recorded a few times. The chain couples TRBV6-2 or TRBV6-3 to TRBJ1-5, with D perhaps matching TRBD1 (5 bases). The germline V gene encodes CDR1 MNHEY and CDR2 SVGEGT. The CDR3 is made up of 14 amino acids. Trimming cost V 3 bases and J 9 bases, with 15 bases left between them. The CDR3 nucleotides read TGTGCCAGCAGTTATGGGGCCACCTACCTGCCCCAGCATTTT. It translates to CASSYGATYLPQHF.

V usage is TRBV10-3 and J usage is TRBJ2-7, with D hard to call. The CDR3 is 14 amino acids. Germline CDR1 and CDR2: ENHRY and SYGVKD. Trimming stripped 0 bases from V and 2 bases from J, with 8 bases between. The CDR3 loop is CAISESERAYEQYV. The CDR3 coding sequence is TGTGCCATCAGTGAGTCAGAAAGGGCCTACGAGCAGTACGTC.

This clonotype occurred a few times. The chain is built from TRBV19 and TRBJ2-1; D gene uncertain. The CDR3 extends over 15 amino acids. V lost 6 bases, J lost 5 bases, and 17 bases lay in between. The germline V gene encodes CDR1 LNHDA and CDR2 SQIVND (reference sequence). This CDR3 is CASRTYPDSHNEQFF. Here the CDR3 DNA reads TGTGCCAGTAGGACCTACCCGGATAGCCACAATGAGCAGTTCTTC.

The chain combines TRBV6-5 with TRBJ2-2; D is uncertain. V dropped 2 bases and J dropped 8 bases, with 9 bases sitting between them. Germline CDR1 and CDR2: MNHEY and SVGAGI. The CDR3 runs to 13 residues. This CDR3 is CASSYRLWGELFF. The DNA of the CDR3 is TGTGCCAGCAGTTACCGCTTATGGGGGGAGCTGTTTTTT.

This chain connects TRBV27 to TRBJ2-7, with D perhaps matching TRBD2 (5 bases). The V end was cut by 6 bases, the J end by 2 bases, with 14 bases between. In germline, CDR1 is MNHEY, CDR2 SMNVEV (reference sequence). The CDR3 runs to 14 residues. The CDR3 DNA reads as TGTGCCAGCAGCCGGGCGGACTCCCCCTACGAGCAGTACTTC. Protein product: CASSRADSPYEQYF.

The sample holds a few counts of this clonotype. The V and J genes are TRBV3-1 and TRBJ1-1; 8 nucleotides agree with TRBD1. The CDR3 is made up of 15 amino acids. J lost 4 bases, V lost 4 bases, and 8 bases had no gene match. Germline V gives CDR1 LGHDT, CDR2 YNNKEL (reference sequence). The CDR3 spells CASSPGQGDGTEAFF. DNA for the CDR3: TGTGCCAGCAGCCCCGGACAGGGAGACGGCACTGAAGCTTTCTTT.

This clonotype appeared a few times. The V gene is TRBV27, the J gene TRBJ1-4, with D perhaps matching TRBD1 (6 bases). CDR1 is MNHEY and CDR2 is SMNVEV in the germline V gene (reference sequence). This CDR3 spans 14 amino acids. With 4 bases removed from V and 7 bases from J, the gap between germline ends came to 13 bases. CDR3 coding DNA: TGTGCCAGCAGTTCTTTTTTAGGGGGTGAAAAACTGTTTTTT. It translates to CASSSFLGGEKLFF.

The chain combines TRBV10-3 with TRBJ1-3, with 7 positions matching TRBD1. The V segment lost 9 bases and the J segment 2 bases; nucleotides outside the gene matches: 4. Per germline, CDR1 ENHRY and CDR2 SYGVKD. The CDR3 contains 13 residues. The CDR3 region is CAIGTETGNTIYF. Written as DNA, the CDR3 is TGTGCCATAGGGACAGAGACTGGAAACACCATATATTTT.

The chain carries TRBV27 and TRBJ2-7; no clear D gene. The CDR3 consists of 15 residues. V lost 6 bases to trimming and J lost 5 bases, with 20 bases between them. Germline V gives CDR1 MNHEY, CDR2 SMNVEV (reference sequence). The CDR3 sequence: CASRAEWGSRDEQYF. CDR3 bases: TGTGCCAGCAGAGCTGAATGGGGTTCCCGGGACGAGCAGTACTTC.

The V and J genes are TRBV7-9 and TRBJ1-2; the D is unclear. V was clipped by 1 base and J by 8 bases, with 11 bases between them. The CDR3 consists of 13 residues. Germline V lookup: CDR1 SEHNR, CDR2 FQNEAQ (reference sequence). CDR3 sequence reads: CASSLGRPLGYTF. The CDR3 nucleotides read TGTGCCAGCAGCTTAGGACGGCCGCTCGGCTACACCTTC.

This clonotype was seen at least ten times. The V and J genes are TRBV7-8 and TRBJ2-3; 11 nucleotides agree with TRBD2. Germline values: CDR1 SGHVS, CDR2 FQNEAQ. There are 17 residues in the CDR3. Losses at the gene ends were 1 base for V and 2 bases for J; bases not matched to a gene: 5. The CDR3 is CASSLGVAGGITDTQYF. CDR3 coding DNA: TGTGCCAGCAGCTTAGGGGTAGCGGGGGGGATCACAGATACGCAGTATTTT.

This clonotype was counted only a few times. The rearrangement joins TRBV4-1 to TRBJ2-7, with TRBD1 matching 11 bases. J gave up 6 bases and V 1 base, and 8 bases lay outside the gene matches. CDR1 MGHRA and CDR2 YSYEKL come from the germline V gene. The CDR3 has 16 residues. The CDR3 DNA reads as TGCGCCAGCAGCCAAGGCACCCGGGACAGGGGGATCGAGCAGTACTTC. This gives the protein CASSQGTRDRGIEQYF.

This clonotype was seen many times. The rearrangement links TRBV6-1 to TRBJ2-5, with 7 bases fitting TRBD2. With 0 bases clipped from V and 0 bases from J, the junction kept 4 bases outside the gene matches. The CDR3 has 16 amino acids. Germline lookup yields CDR1 MNHNS and CDR2 SASEGT. CDR3 amino acids: CASSEAGAGDQETQYF. The DNA for the CDR3 is TGTGCCAGCAGTGAAGCGGGCGCGGGGGACCAAGAGACCCAGTACTTC.